The next 9 T cell receptor beta chains were all read from a single sample in a study of blood T cells in healthy people across ages. Primers used in a second PCR of about 6 to 11 cycles were a sample-barcoded 5' primer and a J-beta primer mix. From the 5' RACE reads, TCRdb called clonotypes with MiXCR, one entry per CDR3 protein. The sample yields hundreds of thousands of distinct CDR3 sequences, 58% seen once. Sample: blood. These receptors all stem from a man aged 25-40 years in good health.

The rearrangement joins TRBV20-1 to TRBJ2-1, with D possibly TRBD2 on 7 matching bases. This CDR3 is 14 amino acids long. V was pared by 1 base and J by 2 bases, with 9 bases between. Per the germline V gene, CDR1 is DFQATT and CDR2 is SNEGSKA (reference sequence). CDR3 sequence: CSARAGGPYNEQFF. CDR3 bases: TGCAGTGCTAGAGCGGGGGGCCCCTACAATGAGCAGTTCTTC.

V is TRBV21-1 and J is TRBJ2-7; TRBD2, as called in the table, went unchecked against the DNA. TRBV21-1 is recorded as a pseudogene. This CDR3 is 14 amino acids long. CDR3 sequence: CASRQWDQTYEQYF. In nucleotides, the CDR3 is TGTGCCAGCAGGCAGTGGGACCAGACCTACGAGCAGTACTTC.

V gene TRBV6-5 combines with J gene TRBJ2-1; D gene ambiguous. The CDR3 has 11 residues. V was cut by 8 bases and J by 10 bases, with 12 bases left in between. Germline assignment: CDR1 MNHEY and CDR2 SVGAGI. CDR3 region: CASSDSGEQFF. In nucleotides, the CDR3 is TGTGCCAGCTCAGACTCCGGGGAGCAGTTCTTC.

This sequence joins TRBV20-1 and TRBJ1-2; 10 bases map to TRBD1. Trimming at V came to 3 bases and at J to 5 bases, leaving 6 bases not matched to a gene. The CDR3 runs 14 residues. Germline V gene sequence: CDR1 DFQATT, CDR2 SNEGSKA (reference sequence). The CDR3 coding sequence is TGCAGTGCTAGCCGAGTGGACAGGGGGTATGGCTACACCTTC. It specifies CSASRVDRGYGYTF.

The genes are TRBV4-3 and TRBJ1-5; D gene ambiguous. The V end lost 2 bases, the J end lost 1 base, and 12 bases lay between the germline ends. The CDR3 totals 16 residues. Germline V gene lookup returns CDR1 LGHNA and CDR2 YSLEER. The CDR3 sequence is CASSQSRAESNQPQHF. Here the CDR3 DNA reads TGCGCCAGCAGCCAAAGTAGGGCGGAGAGCAATCAGCCCCAGCATTTT.

Note on this clonotype: Since a much larger clone is just one base distant, this may be a read error. This chain links TRBV20-1 with TRBJ2-5, with a tentative D call TRBD2 (6 bases). With the DNA end fitting TRBJ2-7 better, the J assignment may be wrong. The CDR3 extends over 16 amino acids. Germline CDR1 DFQATT, CDR2 SNEGSKA (reference sequence). This CDR3 is CSADQGISGDYYEQYF. The CDR3 nucleotides are TGCAGTGCTGACCAAGGAATATCGGGAGATTATTACGAGCAGTACTTC.

This chain joins TRBV11-2 and TRBJ2-1; 10 bases agree with TRBD2. Germline V gene data show CDR1 as SGHAT and CDR2 as FQNNGV. This CDR3 contains 16 residues. With V trimmed by 3 bases and J by 0 bases, 2 bases remained unmatched. The CDR3 loop reads CASSLGLAFSYNEQFF. The CDR3 region has the DNA TGTGCCAGCAGCTTGGGACTAGCGTTCTCCTACAATGAGCAGTTCTTC.

The gene calls are TRBV5-1 and TRBJ2-3, with 7 bases fitting TRBD1. V was clipped by 8 bases and J by 1 base; unmatched bases: 10. Germline V gene data show CDR1 as SGHRS and CDR2 as YFSETQ. The CDR3 consists of 15 residues. The CDR3 loop reads CASSSFGTGTDTQYF. The CDR3 region has the DNA TGCGCCAGTTCTAGCTTCGGGACAGGCACAGATACGCAGTATTTT.

The sample holds a few counts of this clonotype. This chain connects TRBV29-1 to TRBJ1-2, with no clear D. Trimming took 2 bases from V and 1 from J, leaving 8 bases between them. CDR3 size: 13 residues. Germline assignment: CDR1 SQVTM and CDR2 ANQGSEA. Here the CDR3 reads CSVETDLNYGYTF. As DNA, the CDR3 is TGCAGCGTTGAAACAGACCTTAACTATGGCTACACCTTC.